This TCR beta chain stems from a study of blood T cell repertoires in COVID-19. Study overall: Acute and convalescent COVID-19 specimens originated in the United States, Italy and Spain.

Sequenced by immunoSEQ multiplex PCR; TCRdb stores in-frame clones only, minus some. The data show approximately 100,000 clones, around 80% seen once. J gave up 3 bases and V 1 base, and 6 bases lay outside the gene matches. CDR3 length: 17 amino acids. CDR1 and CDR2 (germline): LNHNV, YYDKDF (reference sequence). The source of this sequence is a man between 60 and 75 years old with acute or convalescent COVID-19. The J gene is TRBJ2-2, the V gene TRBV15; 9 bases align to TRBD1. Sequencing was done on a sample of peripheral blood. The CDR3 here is CATSRASGTGHTGELFF. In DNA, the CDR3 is TGTGCCACCAGCAGAGCCTCCGGGACAGGGCACACCGGGGAGCTGTTTTTT.